The rows below give T cell receptor beta chains drawn from one sample of a study of T-cell reconstitution after alpha-beta-depleted transplantation in children. TCRdb itself ran the PCR reads through MiXCR, one entry per CDR3 protein. The sample holds about 610,000 distinct CDR3 sequences, more than 9% seen once. The material was PBMCs from the stem cell graft donor, obtained from the stem cell graft. Every receptor here comes from a human donor who donated a stem cell graft to a child with acute myeloid leukemia. Both conserved end residues are part of each CDR3. The order of the fields is D gene, clone size, J gene, V gene, CDR3 protein, CDR3 DNA. D genes are given only for firm matches. Clone sizes are given selectively: once, few, many, or a class where the clone is expanded.

- | many | TRBJ2-1 | TRBV14 | CASSQDSASWGQFF | TGTGCCAGCAGCCAAGATAGCGCTAGTTGGGGGCAGTTCTTC
TRBD2 | many | TRBJ2-1 | TRBV9 | CASSVGTSGRGKTNEQFF | TGTGCCAGCAGCGTTGGGACTAGCGGGAGAGGTAAAACGAATGAGCAGTTCTTC
TRBD1 | - | TRBJ1-2 | TRBV2 | CASSEATGTKAPIYGYTF | TGTGCCAGCAGTGAAGCGACAGGGACCAAGGCTCCGATCTATGGCTACACCTTC
- | few | TRBJ2-3 | TRBV7-8 | CASSSLEAATSTDTQYF | TGTGCCAGCAGCTCCCTAGAAGCGGCTACGTCCACAGATACGCAGTATTTT
- | - | TRBJ1-1 | TRBV28 | CASSHDQGLEAFF | TGTGCCAGCAGTCATGACCAGGGGCTTGAAGCTTTCTTT
- | many | TRBJ1-4 | TRBV5-6 | CASSLWRIGRLYEKLFF | TGTGCCAGCAGCTTGTGGAGGATCGGCAGGCTATATGAAAAACTGTTTTTT
- | few | TRBJ1-2 | TRBV7-2 | CASSLASGLANYGYTF | TGTGCCAGCAGCTTAGCGTCAGGCCTAGCTAACTATGGCTACACCTTC
- | few | TRBJ1-6 | TRBV20-1 | CSARVGTEQGNSPLHF | TGCAGTGCTAGAGTGGGAACCGAACAGGGTAACTCACCCCTCCACTTT
- | few | TRBJ1-1 | TRBV29-1 | CSVASRGATEAFF | TGCAGCGTTGCAAGCCGGGGGGCCACTGAAGCTTTCTTT
- | many | TRBJ2-5 | TRBV7-2 | CASSLDGFSETQYF | TGTGCCAGCAGCTTAGATGGTTTTTCAGAGACCCAGTACTTC
TRBD1 | - | TRBJ2-1 | TRBV29-1 | CSVEGAGKSSYNEQFF | TGCAGCGTCGAGGGGGCAGGAAAGAGCTCCTACAATGAGCAGTTCTTC
TRBD1 | - | TRBJ1-1 | TRBV20-1 | CSARTGGSGNTEAFF | TGCAGTGCTAGAACAGGGGGCTCGGGCAACACTGAAGCTTTCTTT
TRBD1 | many | TRBJ2-2 | TRBV5-1 | CASSFYQGDTGELFF | TGCGCCAGCAGCTTTTATCAGGGGGACACCGGGGAGCTGTTTTTT
- | many | TRBJ2-1 | TRBV7-8 | CASTDLAYNEQFF | TGTGCCAGCACCGACTTAGCCTACAATGAGCAGTTCTTC
TRBD1 | many | TRBJ2-7 | TRBV3-1 | CASSLTGNEQYF | TGTGCCAGCAGCCTGACAGGGAACGAGCAGTACTTC
TRBD1 | - | TRBJ2-7 | TRBV10-3 | CAIRGATGGFNEQYF | TGTGCCATCAGGGGGGCCACAGGGGGATTTAATGAGCAGTACTTC
- | few | TRBJ1-1 | TRBV6-1 | CASSPRAMNTEAFF | TGTGCCAGCAGTCCCAGGGCCATGAACACTGAAGCTTTCTTT
TRBD1 | - | TRBJ2-7 | TRBV23-1 | CASSQGLDRDYEQYF | TGCGCCAGCAGTCAAGGCTTAGACAGGGACTACGAGCAGTACTTC
- | - | TRBJ1-2 | TRBV6-5 | CASSFSIGGKTYGYTF | TGTGCCAGCAGTTTCTCGATAGGGGGGAAGACTTATGGCTACACCTTC
TRBD2 | few | TRBJ2-5 | TRBV10-3 | CAISESLAGKETQYF | TGTGCCATCAGTGAATCGCTAGCGGGTAAAGAGACCCAGTACTTC
- | few | TRBJ1-4 | TRBV7-2 | CASMRGHGEKLFF | TGTGCCAGCATGAGAGGGCATGGTGAAAAACTGTTTTTT
TRBD2 | many | TRBJ2-7 | TRBV12-3/TRBV12-4 | CASSLAGTTPYEQYF | TGTGCCAGCAGCTTAGCCGGGACTACTCCCTACGAGCAGTACTTC
TRBD2 | many | TRBJ2-2 | TRBV5-6 | CASSTGTRTTGELFF | TGTGCCAGCAGCACCGGGACTAGAACCACCGGGGAGCTGTTTTTT
- | few | TRBJ2-1 | TRBV6-2/TRBV6-3 | CASGPVSYNEQFF | TGTGCCAGCGGGCCTGTTTCCTACAATGAGCAGTTCTTC
- | many | TRBJ2-1 | TRBV20-1 | CSASRRGFSSYNEQFF | TGCAGTGCTAGTCGTCGCGGGTTTAGCTCCTACAATGAGCAGTTCTTC
- | many | TRBJ2-4 | TRBV29-1 | CSVGDSNIQYF | TGCAGCGTTGGTGACTCGAACATTCAGTACTTC
- | few | TRBJ1-3 | TRBV28 | CASSPRGQRRNTIYF | TGTGCCAGCAGTCCACGAGGACAGCGACGGAACACCATATATTTT
TRBD1 | - | TRBJ1-2 | TRBV6-5 | CASSSTGEGYTF | TGTGCCAGCAGTTCAACAGGGGAGGGCTACACCTTC
TRBD2 | - | TRBJ2-3 | TRBV7-2 | CASSFRLAVGIDTQYF | TGTGCCAGCAGCTTTCGACTAGCGGTAGGGATAGATACGCAGTATTTT
TRBD2 | few | TRBJ2-3 | TRBV28 | CASSLTSGLNTQYF | TGTGCCAGCAGTTTAACTAGCGGGTTGAATACGCAGTATTTT